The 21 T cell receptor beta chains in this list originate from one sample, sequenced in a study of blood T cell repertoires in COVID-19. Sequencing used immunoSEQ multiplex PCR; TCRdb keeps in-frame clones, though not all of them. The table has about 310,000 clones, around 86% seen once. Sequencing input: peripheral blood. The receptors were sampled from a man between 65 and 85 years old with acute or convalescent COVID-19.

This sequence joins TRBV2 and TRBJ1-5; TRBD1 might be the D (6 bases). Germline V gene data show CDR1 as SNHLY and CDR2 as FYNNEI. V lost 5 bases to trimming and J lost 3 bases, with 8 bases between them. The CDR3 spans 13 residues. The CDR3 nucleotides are TGTGCCAGCAGTAGACAGGACAATCAGCCCCAGCATTTT. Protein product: CASSRQDNQPQHF.

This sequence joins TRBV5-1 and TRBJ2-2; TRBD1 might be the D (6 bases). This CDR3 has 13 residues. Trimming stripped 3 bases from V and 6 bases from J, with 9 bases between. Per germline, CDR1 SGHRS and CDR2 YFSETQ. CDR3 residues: CASSWGTSGELFF. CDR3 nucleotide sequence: TGCGCCAGCAGCTGGGGGACATCCGGGGAGCTGTTTTTT.

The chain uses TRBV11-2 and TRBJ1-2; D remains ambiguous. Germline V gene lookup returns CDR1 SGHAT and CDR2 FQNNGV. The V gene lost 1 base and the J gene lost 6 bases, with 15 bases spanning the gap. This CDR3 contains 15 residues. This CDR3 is CASSLGINGEDGYTF. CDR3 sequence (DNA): TGTGCCAGCAGCTTAGGAATTAACGGAGAGGATGGCTACACCTTC. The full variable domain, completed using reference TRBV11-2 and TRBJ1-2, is EAGVAQSPRYKIIEKRQSVAFWCNPISGHATLYWYQQILGQGPKLLIQFQNNGVVDDSQLPKDRFSAERLKGVDSTLKIQPAKLEDSAVYLCASSLGINGEDGYTFGSGTRLTVV.

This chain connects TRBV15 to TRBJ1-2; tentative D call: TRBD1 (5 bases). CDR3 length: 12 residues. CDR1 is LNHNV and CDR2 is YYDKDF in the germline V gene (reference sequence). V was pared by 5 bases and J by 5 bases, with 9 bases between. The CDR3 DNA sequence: TGTGCCACCAGCCCCCGGGGGTATGGCTACACCTTC. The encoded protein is CATSPRGYGYTF.

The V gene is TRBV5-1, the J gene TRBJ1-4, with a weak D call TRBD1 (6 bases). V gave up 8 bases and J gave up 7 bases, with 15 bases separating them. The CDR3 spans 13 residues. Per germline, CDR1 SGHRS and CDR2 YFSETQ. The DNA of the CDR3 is TGCGCCAGTTCCAGGGGATCGGCTGAAAAACTGTTTTTT. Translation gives CASSRGSAEKLFF.

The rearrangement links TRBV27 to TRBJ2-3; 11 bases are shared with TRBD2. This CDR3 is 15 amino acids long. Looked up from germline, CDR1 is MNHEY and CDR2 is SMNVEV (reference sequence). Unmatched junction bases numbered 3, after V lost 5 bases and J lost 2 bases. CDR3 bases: TGTGCCAGCAGTCCGGGACTAGCGGTCACAGATACGCAGTATTTT. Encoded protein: CASSPGLAVTDTQYF.

The CDR3 protein is CASRAGNTYEQYF. The CDR3 DNA is TGTGCCAGCAGGGCAGGGAACACCTACGAGCAGTACTTC. The chain has TRBV6-5 and TRBJ2-7, with D maybe TRBD1 (5 bases). Germline CDR1 is MNHEY and CDR2 is SVGAGI. The CDR3 extends over 13 amino acids. The V end was cut by 6 bases, the J end by 2 bases, with 11 bases between.

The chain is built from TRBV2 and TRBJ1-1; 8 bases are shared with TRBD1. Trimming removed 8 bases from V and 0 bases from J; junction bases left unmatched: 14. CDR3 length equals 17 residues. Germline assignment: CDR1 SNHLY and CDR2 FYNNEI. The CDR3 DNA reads TGTGCCAGCTCCAAGTACGGACAGGGTATACTGAACACTGAAGCTTTCTTT. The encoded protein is CASSKYGQGILNTEAFF. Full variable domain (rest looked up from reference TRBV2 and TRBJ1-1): EPEVTQTPSHQVTQMGQEVILRCVPISNHLYFYWYRQILGQKVEFLVSFYNNEISEKSEIFDDQFSVERPDGSNFTLKIRSTKLEDSAMYFCASSKYGQGILNTEAFFGQGTRLTVV.

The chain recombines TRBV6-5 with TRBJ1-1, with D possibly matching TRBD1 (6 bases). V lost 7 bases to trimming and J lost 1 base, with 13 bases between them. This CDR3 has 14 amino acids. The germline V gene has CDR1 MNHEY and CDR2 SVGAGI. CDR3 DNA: TGTGCCAGCAACCCGCGGACAGCGAACACTGAAGCTTTCTTT. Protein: CASNPRTANTEAFF.

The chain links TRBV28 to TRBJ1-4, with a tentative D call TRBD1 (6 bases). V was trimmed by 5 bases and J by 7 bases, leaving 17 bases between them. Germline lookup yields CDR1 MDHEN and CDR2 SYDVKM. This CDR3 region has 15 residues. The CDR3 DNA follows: TGTGCCAGCAGTATACTTTTGGGACAAACTGAAAAACTGTTTTTT. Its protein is CASSILLGQTEKLFF.

CDR3 coding DNA: TGCGCCAGCAGCCCCCTAACGACCTATAATTCACCCCTCCACTTT. It codes for CASSPLTTYNSPLHF. The chain is built from TRBV5-1 and TRBJ1-6; no definite D call. V lost 4 bases and J 2 bases, leaving 10 bases between the germline ends. CDR1 is SGHRS and CDR2 is YFSETQ in the germline V gene. The CDR3 is made up of 15 amino acids.

The CDR3 DNA reads as TGTGCCAGCAGCCCTTTTGGAGCGGGGGTTTCAGATACGCAGTATTTT. Its translation is CASSPFGAGVSDTQYF. This chain joins TRBV9 and TRBJ2-3; TRBD2 matches at 8 bases. Trimming took 4 bases from V and 4 from J; bases not matched to a gene: 11. Germline CDR1 is SGDLS and CDR2 is YYNGEE. There are 16 residues in the CDR3.

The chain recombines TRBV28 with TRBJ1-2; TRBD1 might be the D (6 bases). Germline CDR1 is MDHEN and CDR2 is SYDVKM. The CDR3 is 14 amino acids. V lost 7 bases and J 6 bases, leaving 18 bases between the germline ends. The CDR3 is CASNTPPGVHGYTF. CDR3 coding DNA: TGTGCCAGCAACACTCCGCCAGGGGTGCATGGCTACACCTTC.

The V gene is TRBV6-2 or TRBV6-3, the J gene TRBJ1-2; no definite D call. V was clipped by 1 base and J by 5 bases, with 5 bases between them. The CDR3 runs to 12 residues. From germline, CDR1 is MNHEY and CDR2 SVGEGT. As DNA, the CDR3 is TGTGCCAGCAGTTACTTCCGTTATGGCTACACCTTC. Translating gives CASSYFRYGYTF.

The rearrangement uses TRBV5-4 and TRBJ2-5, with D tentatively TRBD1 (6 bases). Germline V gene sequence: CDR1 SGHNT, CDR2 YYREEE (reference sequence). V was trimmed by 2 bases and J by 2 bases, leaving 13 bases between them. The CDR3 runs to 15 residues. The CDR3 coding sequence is TGTGCCAGCAGCTTAGGGACAAGGGCTCAAGAGACCCAGTACTTC. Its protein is CASSLGTRAQETQYF.

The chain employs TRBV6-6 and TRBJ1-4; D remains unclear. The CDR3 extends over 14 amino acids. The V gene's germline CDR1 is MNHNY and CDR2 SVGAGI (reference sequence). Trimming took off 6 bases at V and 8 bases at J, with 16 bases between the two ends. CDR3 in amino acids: CASRNPGGMEKLFF. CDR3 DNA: TGTGCCAGCAGGAACCCGGGAGGGATGGAAAAACTGTTTTTT.

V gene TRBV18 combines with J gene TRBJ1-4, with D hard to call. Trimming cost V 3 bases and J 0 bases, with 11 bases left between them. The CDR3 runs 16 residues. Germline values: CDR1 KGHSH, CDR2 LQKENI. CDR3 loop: CASSPLRQATNEKLFF. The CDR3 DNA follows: TGTGCCAGCTCACCTCTAAGACAAGCAACTAATGAAAAACTGTTTTTT.

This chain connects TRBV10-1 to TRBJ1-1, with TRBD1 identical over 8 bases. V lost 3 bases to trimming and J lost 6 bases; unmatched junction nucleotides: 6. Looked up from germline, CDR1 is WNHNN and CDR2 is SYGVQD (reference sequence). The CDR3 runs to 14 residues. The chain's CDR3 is CASSEQAQGAEAFF. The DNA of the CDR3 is TGCGCCAGCAGTGAACAGGCACAGGGGGCTGAAGCTTTCTTT.

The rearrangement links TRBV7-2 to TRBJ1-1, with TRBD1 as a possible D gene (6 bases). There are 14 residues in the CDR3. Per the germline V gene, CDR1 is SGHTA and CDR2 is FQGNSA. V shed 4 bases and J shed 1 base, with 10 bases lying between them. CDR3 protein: CASSSQGWNTEAFF. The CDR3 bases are TGTGCCAGCAGCTCGCAGGGGTGGAACACTGAAGCTTTCTTT.

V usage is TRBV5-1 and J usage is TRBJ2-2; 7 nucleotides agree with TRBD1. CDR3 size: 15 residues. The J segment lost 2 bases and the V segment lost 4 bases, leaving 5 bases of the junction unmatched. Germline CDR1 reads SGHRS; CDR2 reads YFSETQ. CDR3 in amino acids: CASSPTGPNTGELFF. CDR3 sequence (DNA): TGCGCCAGCAGCCCGACAGGGCCTAACACCGGGGAGCTGTTTTTT.

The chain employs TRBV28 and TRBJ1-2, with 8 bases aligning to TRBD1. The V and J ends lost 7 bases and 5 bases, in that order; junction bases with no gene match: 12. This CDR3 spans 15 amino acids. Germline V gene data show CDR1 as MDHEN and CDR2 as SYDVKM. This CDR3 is CASTLYDRGSYGYTF. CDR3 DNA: TGTGCCAGCACCTTATACGACAGGGGATCTTATGGCTACACCTTC.